This TCR beta chain was documented in a study of blood T cell repertoires in COVID-19. Study-level information: PBMCs, B-cell-depleted T cells, or T cells were the source of the cDNA or gDNA that made up the material.

With 4 bases clipped from V and 7 bases from J, the junction kept 5 bases outside the gene matches. CDR1 is MDHEN, CDR2 SYDVKM, per germline. This CDR3 is 16 amino acids long. In the original processing: Quantification of nucleated cells was approximated via reference gene primer amplification. The data were produced by immunoSEQ multiplex PCR, yet TCRdb's version contains in-frame clones alone and is incomplete. That table is the source of V, J and clone size, and D and trimming were worked out from the DNA. The sample shows a few hundred thousand clones, about 84% of them seen only once. Those who participated ranged in age from about 18 to 89 years and resided in about two dozen US areas. Assignment of participants to cohorts was predicated upon participant-reported clinical history.

The origin of this receptor is a middle-aged woman with acute COVID-19. Sequenced material: PBMCs or T cells enriched from blood (not recorded which). This chain joins TRBV28 and TRBJ2-2; 14 positions agree with TRBD2. DNA for the CDR3: TGTGCCAGCAGTTCCGGACTAGCGGGGGGTAACGGGGAGCTGTTTTTT. Amino acid sequence: CASSSGLAGGNGELFF. Full variable domain (remainder filled in from reference TRBV28 and TRBJ2-2): DVKVTQSSRYLVKRTGEKVFLECVQDMDHENMFWYRQDPGLGLRLIYFSYDVKMKEKGDIPEGYSVSREKKERFSLILESASTNQTSMYLCASSSGLAGGNGELFFGEGSRLTVL.